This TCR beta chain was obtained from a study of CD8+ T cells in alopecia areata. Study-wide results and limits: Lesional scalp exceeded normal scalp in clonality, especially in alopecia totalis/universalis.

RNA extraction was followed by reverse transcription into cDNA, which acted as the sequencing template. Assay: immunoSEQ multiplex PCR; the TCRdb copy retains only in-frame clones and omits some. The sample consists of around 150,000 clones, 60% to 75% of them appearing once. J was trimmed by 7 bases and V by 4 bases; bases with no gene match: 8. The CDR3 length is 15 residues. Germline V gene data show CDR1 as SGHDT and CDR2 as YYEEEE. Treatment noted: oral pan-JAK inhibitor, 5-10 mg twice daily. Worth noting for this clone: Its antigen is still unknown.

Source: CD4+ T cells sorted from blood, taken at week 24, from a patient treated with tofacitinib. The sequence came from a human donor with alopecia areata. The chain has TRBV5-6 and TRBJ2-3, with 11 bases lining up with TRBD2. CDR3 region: CASSRSGGAGNTQYF. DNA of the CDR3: TGTGCCAGCAGCCGTAGCGGGGGGGCCGGGAATACGCAGTATTTT.